Described below is a single T cell receptor (beta chain) sequence and its context. As processed by the authors: The authors estimated nucleated cell counts from reference gene primer amplification. Only in-frame clones appear in the TCRdb table, and some are missing; sequencing was by immunoSEQ multiplex PCR. V and J calls plus clone size are reproduced from that table; the DNA served to infer D and trimming. This sample has around 200,000 clones, with more than 65% found just once. This sample stems from a study of blood T cell repertoires in COVID-19. Study-wide context: Both acute and convalescent COVID-19 samples were obtained from the United States, Italy and Spain.

The CDR3 loop spans 15 amino acids. The germline V gene has CDR1 SGDLS and CDR2 YYNGEE. With V trimmed by 6 bases and J by 5 bases, 8 bases remained unmatched. The chain has TRBV9 and TRBJ2-1; 10 bases are shared with TRBD1. Sequenced: peripheral blood. This sequence originates from a human donor with acute or convalescent COVID-19. The donor label of this sample is uncertain. Written as DNA, the CDR3 is TGTGCCAGCAACCGTGAGGGACAGGGGCACAATGAGCAGTTCTTC. Protein product: CASNREGQGHNEQFF.